The 24 T cell receptor beta chains presented below share a single source sample, sequenced in a study of blood T cell repertoires in COVID-19. The protocol was immunoSEQ multiplex PCR, while the TCRdb copy is restricted to in-frame clones and leaves out a portion. The data contain 250,000 or so clones, 80% to 85% of them singletons. Sequenced input: peripheral blood. These receptors all come from a man between 60 and 75 years old with acute or convalescent COVID-19.

The CDR3 protein is CASSRGLAWAGELFF. In DNA form, the CDR3 reads TGTGCCAGCAGCCGGGGACTAGCCTGGGCCGGGGAGCTGTTTTTT. The V and J genes are TRBV6-2 or TRBV6-3 and TRBJ2-2; 9 positions agree with TRBD2. This CDR3 contains 15 residues. Trimming cost V 6 bases and J 6 bases; bases outside gene matches: 8. In germline, CDR1 is MNHEY, CDR2 SVGEGT.

This chain links TRBV19 with TRBJ2-2, with 9 bases fitting TRBD1. J was trimmed by 4 bases and V by 6 bases; bases with no gene match: 6. This CDR3 region has 15 residues. The germline V gene encodes CDR1 LNHDA and CDR2 SQIVND (reference sequence). The DNA of the CDR3 is TGTGCCAGTAGCCTTAACAGGGGGCGCACCGGGGAGCTGTTTTTT. It specifies CASSLNRGRTGELFF. Based on the CDR3 plus reference TRBV19 and TRBJ2-2, the full variable domain is DGGITQSPKYLFRKEGQNVTLSCEQNLNHDAMYWYRQDPGQGLRLIYYSQIVNDFQKGDIAEGYSVSREKKESFPLTVTSAQKNPTAFYLCASSLNRGRTGELFFGEGSRLTVL.

The chain joins TRBV14 to TRBJ1-4, with D unclear. CDR1 and CDR2 from the germline V gene are SGHDN and FVKESK. This CDR3 has 17 amino acids. V lost 0 bases and J lost 14, with 25 bases in between. CDR3 coding DNA: TGTGCCAGCAGCCAAGAGGAAGGATGGGCCACCCAGAAAACTCTGTTTTTT. It specifies CASSQEEGWATQKTLFF.

The gene calls are TRBV5-1 and TRBJ1-6; the D gene is possibly TRBD1 (6 bases). The CDR3 loop spans 14 amino acids. From germline, CDR1 is SGHRS and CDR2 YFSETQ. V was cut by 0 bases and J by 7 bases, with 8 bases left in between. This CDR3 reads CASSLERGNSPLHF. DNA of the CDR3: TGCGCCAGCAGCTTGGAGAGGGGGAATTCACCCCTCCACTTT.

This chain connects TRBV4-3 to TRBJ2-7; no firm D call. This CDR3 contains 18 residues. Germline lookup yields CDR1 LGHNA and CDR2 YSLEER. V lost 0 bases, J lost 2 bases, and 20 bases lay in between. This CDR3 reads CASSQEVIRNLSPYEQYF. The CDR3 region has the DNA TGCGCCAGCAGCCAAGAAGTTATCAGAAACCTCTCCCCCTACGAGCAGTACTTC.

The gene calls are TRBV4-3 and TRBJ2-1, with 8 bases matching TRBD2. With V trimmed by 0 bases and J by 8 bases, 12 bases remained unmatched. The germline gives CDR1 LGHNA, CDR2 YSLEER. This CDR3 contains 17 residues. The CDR3 DNA follows: TGCGCCAGCAGCCAAGATCTTAAAGCGGGAGTTGTCCATGAGCAGTTCTTC. This codes for CASSQDLKAGVVHEQFF.

This clone has a handful of counts. V is TRBV24-1 and J is TRBJ2-2; D gene uncertain. The CDR3 runs 12 residues. V lost 7 bases to trimming and J lost 3 bases, with 5 bases between them. Germline values: CDR1 KGHDR, CDR2 SFDVKD. The CDR3 DNA is TGTGCCACCAGCCAATACACCGGGGAGCTGTTTTTT. It codes for CATSQYTGELFF.

The J gene is TRBJ2-3, the V gene TRBV18; 8 bases are shared with TRBD2. This CDR3 is 17 amino acids long. Per germline, CDR1 KGHSH and CDR2 LQKENI. The J segment lost 0 bases and the V segment lost 4 bases, leaving 9 bases of the junction unmatched. The CDR3 nucleotides are TGTGCCAGCTCACGGGCCCAGCGGGGGATTAGCACAGATACGCAGTATTTT. Residues: CASSRAQRGISTDTQYF.

The chain combines TRBV9 with TRBJ1-4, with D possibly TRBD1 on 5 matching bases. The CDR3 has 15 residues. Trimming took 4 bases from V and 2 from J, leaving 12 bases between them. Per germline, CDR1 SGDLS and CDR2 YYNGEE. For the CDR3, the DNA is TGTGCCAGCAGCCCCCAGGCAGGGACTAATGAAAAACTGTTTTTT. Protein product: CASSPQAGTNEKLFF.

The CDR3 DNA is TGCGCCAGCAGCCAGACCGCCGGGACAGGGATAAGCACCATATATTTT. This gives the protein CASSQTAGTGISTIYF. The V gene is TRBV4-1, the J gene TRBJ1-3; 9 bases line up with TRBD1. The CDR3 totals 16 residues. V shed 3 bases and J 9 bases; nucleotides not matched to a gene: 12. Germline CDR1 is MGHRA and CDR2 is YSYEKL.

This clone appeared a few times. V and J are TRBV20-1 and TRBJ2-1; tentative D call: TRBD2 (5 bases). V dropped 3 bases and J dropped 5 bases, with 14 bases sitting between them. Germline values: CDR1 DFQATT, CDR2 SNEGSKA (reference sequence). The CDR3 consists of 14 residues. This chain's CDR3 is CSASRETGDNEQFF. The CDR3 DNA reads as TGCAGTGCTAGTAGGGAGACGGGCGACAATGAGCAGTTCTTC.

The CDR3 DNA is TGTGCCAGCAGCAACGGACAATCGGCTTATGGCTACACCTTC. Translated, it gives CASSNGQSAYGYTF. V gene TRBV6-5 combines with J gene TRBJ1-2, with TRBD1 as a possible D gene (5 bases). V shed 6 bases and J shed 5 bases, with 16 bases lying between them. Germline lookup yields CDR1 MNHEY and CDR2 SVGAGI. The CDR3 totals 14 residues.

V gene TRBV6-6 combines with J gene TRBJ1-6, with TRBD1 as a possible D gene (6 bases). Germline values: CDR1 MNHNY, CDR2 SVGAGI (reference sequence). Trimming took 7 bases from V and 6 from J, leaving 13 bases between them. This CDR3 is built from 14 residues. The CDR3 DNA reads TGTGCCAGCACCGAAACAGGGCGTAATTCACCCCTCCACTTT. Protein product: CASTETGRNSPLHF.

The chain employs TRBV19 and TRBJ2-7, with D maybe TRBD2 (6 bases). Germline V gene lookup returns CDR1 LNHDA and CDR2 SQIVND (reference sequence). V was clipped by 8 bases and J by 2 bases, with 10 bases between them. This CDR3 region has 12 residues. The CDR3 DNA sequence: TGTGCCAGTTCGGGGGTGACCTACGAGCAGTACTTC. Protein: CASSGVTYEQYF.

V usage is TRBV21-1 and J usage is TRBJ2-1; the table's D call, TRBD2, has no DNA check behind it. TRBV21-1 is annotated as a pseudogene. This CDR3 contains 16 residues. CDR3 bases: TGTGCCAGCAGCATTCCCGCGGGGGGACTTTCCAATGAGCAGTTCTTC. Its protein is CASSIPAGGLSNEQFF.

The chain links TRBV5-6 to TRBJ1-2; tentative D call: TRBD1 (6 bases). The germline V and J ends were trimmed by 4 bases and 12 bases, with 19 bases remaining between them. The germline CDR1 and CDR2 sequences are SGHDT and YYEEEE. CDR3 length equals 13 residues. The CDR3 DNA reads TGTGCCAGCAGCCCAACGTCCGACAGGTTGAACACCTTC. Residues: CASSPTSDRLNTF.

This clone was detected only a few times. V gene TRBV5-1 combines with J gene TRBJ1-1; perhaps TRBD1 as D (5 bases). V was trimmed by 4 bases and J by 4 bases, leaving 11 bases between them. Germline CDR1 is SGHRS and CDR2 is YFSETQ. The CDR3 extends over 13 amino acids. The CDR3 loop is CASSAGRSTEAFF. The DNA of the CDR3 is TGCGCCAGCAGCGCGGGACGGAGCACTGAAGCTTTCTTT. Supplemented by reference TRBV5-1 and TRBJ1-1, the full variable domain reads KAGVTQTPRYLIKTRGQQVTLSCSPISGHRSVSWYQQTPGQGLQFLFEYFSETQRNKGNFPGRFSGRQFSNSRSEMNVSTLELGDSALYLCASSAGRSTEAFFGQGTRLTVV.

This chain links TRBV11-2 with TRBJ2-1; 13 positions agree with TRBD2. Looked up from germline, CDR1 is SGHAT and CDR2 is FQNNGV. The junction had 17 bases not matched to a gene; V was cut back by 9 bases and J by 6 bases. The CDR3 loop spans 18 amino acids. Here the CDR3 DNA reads TGTGCCAGTTTATTATACCCCCGGGGACTAGCGGGACGCAATGAGCAGTTCTTC. Translating gives CASLLYPRGLAGRNEQFF.

Points on this clone: At one end the junction does not follow the germline gene, possibly because of a read error. The chain couples TRBV7-9 to TRBJ1-1; perhaps TRBD1 as D (5 bases). Germline-derived CDR1 and CDR2 are SEHNR and FQNEAQ (reference sequence). The CDR3 covers 12 residues. CDR3 nucleotide sequence: TGTGCCAGCAGCCCACGGGGGGGACTGACCCGTTTT. It translates to CASSPRGGLTRF.

This chain links TRBV19 with TRBJ1-5; tentative D call: TRBD1 (5 bases). The V end lost 3 bases, the J end lost 7 bases, and 16 bases lay between the germline ends. Germline V gene data show CDR1 as LNHDA and CDR2 as SQIVND (reference sequence). The CDR3 consists of 15 residues. The DNA of the CDR3 is TGTGCCAGTAGTATCAATTGGGGGGGAGAACAGCCCCAGCATTTT. Amino acid sequence: CASSINWGGEQPQHF.

This chain joins TRBV4-3 and TRBJ2-1; 9 bases align to TRBD2. This CDR3 has 18 amino acids. The germline V gene has CDR1 LGHNA and CDR2 YSLEER. V lost 0 bases, J lost 1 base, and 7 bases stayed unmatched. The CDR3 DNA reads TGCGCCAGCAGCCAAGATATACTAGCGGGCCTTTCCTACAATGAGCAGTTCTTC. Translating gives CASSQDILAGLSYNEQFF.

The V and J genes are TRBV30 and TRBJ1-6, with D maybe TRBD1 (6 bases). Trimming took off 1 base at V and 8 bases at J, with 15 bases between the two ends. This CDR3 has 15 residues. CDR1 is GTSNPN and CDR2 is SVGIG in the germline V gene (reference sequence). The DNA for the CDR3 is TGTGCCTGGAGTGCCTCGGGCCAGGGGTATTCACCCCTCCACTTT. Its protein is CAWSASGQGYSPLHF.

The genes are TRBV25-1 and TRBJ1-4, with D possibly TRBD1 on 5 matching bases. This CDR3 spans 13 amino acids. CDR1 is MGHDK and CDR2 is SYGVNS in the germline V gene. V dropped 3 bases and J dropped 5 bases, with 7 bases sitting between them. The CDR3 DNA reads TGTGCCAGCAGTGACGGACAAAATGAAAAACTGTTTTTT. Translation gives CASSDGQNEKLFF.

This clone was picked up one time. The CDR3 sequence is CASSSSGIPSNEQFF. The CDR3 DNA reads as TGTGCCAGCAGTTCTAGCGGGATTCCCTCCAATGAGCAGTTCTTC. J is TRBJ2-1 and V is TRBV7-3, with TRBD2 matching over 9 bases. Germline V gene sequence: CDR1 SGHTA, CDR2 FQGTGA. After removal of 6 bases from V and 6 bases from J, the junction contained 9 bases not matched to a gene. The CDR3 has 15 amino acids.